Below, 9 T cell receptor beta chains from the same sample are listed, as sequenced in a study of T cell responses to AZD1222 COVID-19 vaccine. The assay was immunoSEQ multiplex PCR, and TCRdb's table has in-frame clones only and misses some. The sample includes 100,000 to 150,000 clones, roughly 90% seen only once; the top ten take about 4.3%. This sample comprised peripheral blood, obtained on day 0 of AZD1222 vaccination. The source is an adult in good health.

The rearrangement links TRBV5-5 to TRBJ2-2, with a weak D call TRBD1 (5 bases). Trimming cost V 0 bases and J 2 bases, with 14 bases left between them. This CDR3 is built from 17 residues. Germline V gives CDR1 SGHKS, CDR2 YYEKEE (reference sequence). The CDR3 is CASSLGDRSDNTGELFF. The CDR3 nucleotides are TGTGCCAGCAGCTTGGGTGACAGATCTGACAACACCGGGGAGCTGTTTTTT.

This sequence joins TRBV19 and TRBJ2-7, with D unresolved. The V and J ends lost 1 base and 1 base respectively, with 23 bases between them. CDR1 is LNHDA and CDR2 is SQIVND in the germline V gene (reference sequence). This CDR3 has 19 residues. In DNA form, the CDR3 reads TGTGCCAGTAGTATAGCTGGTTGGATGTTGGGCCAGGAGTCCTACGAGCAGTACTTC. It translates to CASSIAGWMLGQESYEQYF.

V gene TRBV24-1 combines with J gene TRBJ2-2; TRBD1 matches at 7 bases. The CDR3 covers 16 residues. V shed 5 bases, J shed 2 bases, and the junction held 7 bases outside the gene matches. From germline, CDR1 is KGHDR and CDR2 SFDVKD. CDR3 in DNA: TGTGCCACCAGTGGAGGGTACAGGGGAAACACCGGGGAGCTGTTTTTT. Protein product: CATSGGYRGNTGELFF.

The chain links TRBV5-4 to TRBJ2-1; tentatively, D is TRBD2 (5 bases). The CDR3 is 16 residues long. Deletions cut 2 bases from V and 0 bases from J, with 12 bases between. Germline lookup yields CDR1 SGHNT and CDR2 YYREEE (reference sequence). The CDR3 loop reads CASSLPTKGSYNEQFF. Written as DNA, the CDR3 is TGTGCCAGCAGCTTACCGACTAAGGGCTCCTACAATGAGCAGTTCTTC. Full variable domain (missing parts from reference TRBV5-4 and TRBJ2-1): ETGVTQSPTHLIKTRGQQVTLRCSSQSGHNTVSWYQQALGQGPQFIFQYYREEENGRGNFPPRFSGLQFPNYSSELNVNALELDDSALYLCASSLPTKGSYNEQFFGPGTRLTVL.

The chain is built from TRBV2 and TRBJ1-1; D unclear. CDR3 length: 15 residues. V was shortened by 0 bases and J by 3 bases, with 11 bases between the two germline ends. Germline V lookup: CDR1 SNHLY, CDR2 FYNNEI. The DNA of the CDR3 is TGTGCCAGCAGTGAAGCGGGTGCTTTGGACACTGAAGCTTTCTTT. It codes for CASSEAGALDTEAFF.

The V gene is TRBV7-2, the J gene TRBJ2-5; 14 nucleotides agree with TRBD2. This CDR3 has 17 residues. Unmatched junction bases numbered 10, after V lost 5 bases and J lost 5 bases. CDR1 is SGHTA, CDR2 FQGNSA, per germline. The CDR3 bases are TGTGCCAGCAGCCCAACGAGACTAGCGGGGGGGCTGGAGACCCAGTACTTC. Protein sequence: CASSPTRLAGGLETQYF. The full variable domain, in which reference TRBV7-2 and TRBJ2-5 provide the parts outside the CDR3, is GAGVSQSPSNKVTEKGKDVELRCDPISGHTALYWYRQSLGQGLEFLIYFQGNSAPDKSGLPSDRFSAERTGGSVSTLTIQRTQQEDSAVYLCASSPTRLAGGLETQYFGPGTRLLVL.

The chain is built from TRBV6-5 and TRBJ1-1; D unclear. CDR3 length equals 12 residues. The V gene lost 7 bases and the J gene lost 8 bases, with 14 bases spanning the gap. Germline values: CDR1 MNHEY, CDR2 SVGAGI. The CDR3 DNA sequence: TGTGCCAGCACGGAGGAGGTCAGGGAAGCTTTCTTT. Residues: CASTEEVREAFF.

The chain recombines TRBV20-1 with TRBJ2-7; D is undetermined. V was shortened by 3 bases and J by 6 bases, with 9 bases between the two germline ends. CDR3 length equals 11 residues. Germline CDR1 reads DFQATT; CDR2 reads SNEGSKA (reference sequence). The DNA for the CDR3 is TGCAGTGCTAGGTCGGAAATCGAGCAGTACTTC. Translation gives CSARSEIEQYF.

This rearrangement joins TRBV14 to TRBJ1-1; D remains unclear. V lost 0 bases to trimming and J lost 0 bases, with 11 bases between them. Germline V CDR1 and CDR2: SGHDN, FVKESK. CDR3 length: 16 amino acids. The CDR3 DNA follows: TGTGCCAGCAGCCAAGATCGGATATCACTGAACACTGAAGCTTTCTTT. It is translated as CASSQDRISLNTEAFF.